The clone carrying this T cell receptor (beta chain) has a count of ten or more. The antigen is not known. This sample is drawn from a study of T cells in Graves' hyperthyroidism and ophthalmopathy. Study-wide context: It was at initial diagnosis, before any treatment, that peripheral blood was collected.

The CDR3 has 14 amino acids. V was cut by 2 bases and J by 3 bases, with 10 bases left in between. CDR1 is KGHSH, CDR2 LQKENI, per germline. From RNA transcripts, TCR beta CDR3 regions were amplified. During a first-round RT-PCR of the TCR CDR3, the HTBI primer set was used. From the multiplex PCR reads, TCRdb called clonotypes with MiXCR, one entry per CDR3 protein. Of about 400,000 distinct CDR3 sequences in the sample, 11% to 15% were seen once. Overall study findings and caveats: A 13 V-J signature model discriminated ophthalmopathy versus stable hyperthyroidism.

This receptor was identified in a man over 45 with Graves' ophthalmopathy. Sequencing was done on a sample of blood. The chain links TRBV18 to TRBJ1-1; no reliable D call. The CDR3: CASSPARQDTEAFF. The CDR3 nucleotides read TGTGCCAGCTCACCAGCTAGACAAGACACTGAAGCTTTCTTT.